Below are 13 T cell receptor beta chains sequenced from a single sample in a study of T cells in Graves' hyperthyroidism and ophthalmopathy. Amplified TCR beta CDR3 regions derived from RNA transcripts. The TCR CDR3 was amplified in a first-round RT-PCR using the HTBI primer set. Via MiXCR, TCRdb re-called the multiplex PCR reads, giving one row per CDR3 protein. The profile shows 500,000 to 750,000 distinct CDR3 sequences, approximately 15% of them singletons. The sequenced material came from blood. Receptors originate from a woman between 18 and 29 years old with Graves' ophthalmopathy.

The V gene is TRBV19, the J gene TRBJ2-5, with 10 bases that match TRBD2. The V segment lost 4 bases and the J segment 5 bases; nucleotides outside the gene matches: 4. CDR1 is LNHDA and CDR2 is SQIVND in the germline V gene (reference sequence). The CDR3 extends over 14 amino acids. The CDR3 sequence: CASSTSGSSETQYF. In DNA, the CDR3 is TGTGCCAGTAGTACTAGCGGGAGTTCGGAGACCCAGTACTTC.

This sequence joins TRBV6-5 and TRBJ1-3; 7 nucleotides agree with TRBD1. Trimming took 2 bases from V and 4 from J; bases not matched to a gene: 5. Germline V gene sequence: CDR1 MNHEY, CDR2 SVGAGI. CDR3 length equals 15 residues. CDR3 DNA sequence: TGTGCCAGCAGTTACCAGACAGGGTTGGGAAACACCATATATTTT. Translation: CASSYQTGLGNTIYF.

The V gene is TRBV24-1, the J gene TRBJ1-2, with D perhaps matching TRBD1 (6 bases). Germline V gene sequence: CDR1 KGHDR, CDR2 SFDVKD. V lost 7 bases and J lost 3, with 11 bases in between. The CDR3 covers 13 residues. The CDR3 loop reads CATRGGADYGYTF. The CDR3 DNA sequence: TGTGCCACCAGGGGGGGGGCGGACTATGGCTACACCTTC.

This clonotype was recorded at least ten times. The J gene is TRBJ2-5, the V gene TRBV13; 10 nucleotides line up with TRBD2. V shed 3 bases, J shed 2 bases, and the junction held 3 bases outside the gene matches. The CDR3 sequence is 15 residues long. Germline V gene sequence: CDR1 PRHDT, CDR2 FYEKMQ (reference sequence). The CDR3 DNA follows: TGTGCCAGCAGCTTTGCTAGCGGGGGTCAAGAGACCCAGTACTTC. Protein: CASSFASGGQETQYF.

The table lists this clonotype with many counts. This chain uses TRBV20-1 with TRBJ1-2; 8 bases agree with TRBD1. This CDR3 is built from 15 residues. Germline assignment: CDR1 DFQATT and CDR2 SNEGSKA (reference sequence). V dropped 2 bases and J dropped 8; count of bases not matched to a gene: 13. The CDR3 here is CSARPWTGSLLGYTF. CDR3 in DNA: TGCAGTGCTAGACCGTGGACAGGGAGTCTATTGGGCTACACCTTC.

Worth noting for this clonotype: It may be a read error: a sequence one base away is much more abundant. The V gene is TRBV18, the J gene TRBJ1-5, with TRBD1 identical over 7 bases. With V trimmed by 3 bases and J by 5 bases, 10 bases remained unmatched. This CDR3 spans 16 amino acids. CDR1 and CDR2 from the germline V gene are KGHSH and LQKENI. CDR3 in DNA: TGTGCCAGCTCACCGATCGAGACAGGGCCAGATCAGCCCCAGCATTTT. Translation gives CASSPIETGPDQPQHF.

The sample holds many counts of this clonotype. This rearrangement joins TRBV28 to TRBJ2-5; 8 nucleotides agree with TRBD1. V trimming: 4 bases; J trimming: 2 bases; junction bases outside the gene matches: 0. The germline V gene has CDR1 MDHEN and CDR2 SYDVKM. This CDR3 region has 13 residues. The CDR3 sequence is CASSYRGQETQYF. The CDR3 DNA follows: TGTGCCAGCAGTTACAGGGGGCAAGAGACCCAGTACTTC.

In its sample, this clonotype was seen a few times. At one of its ends the junction is not consistent with the germline gene, which may arise from a read error. The chain employs TRBV27 and TRBJ2-7, with TRBD1 matching 9 bases. CDR1 is MNHEY, CDR2 SMNVEV, per germline (reference sequence). This CDR3 spans 14 amino acids. The CDR3 DNA is TGTGCCTGCAGTCCAGGGACAGGGCTCTACGAGCAGTACTTC. Encoded protein: CACSPGTGLYEQYF.

The chain joins TRBV20-1 to TRBJ1-4; 7 positions match TRBD1. The trim removed 5 bases at V and 4 bases at J, leaving 4 bases unmatched. Germline assignment: CDR1 DFQATT and CDR2 SNEGSKA (reference sequence). This CDR3 is 13 amino acids long. CDR3 protein: CSAPGQDNEKLFF. CDR3 DNA: TGCAGTGCTCCCGGACAGGATAATGAAAAACTGTTTTTT.

This chain uses TRBV6-1 with TRBJ1-2; D perhaps matches TRBD1 (6 bases). The CDR3 totals 13 residues. The ends were cut back, 5 bases at V and 7 bases at J, with 14 bases in the middle. Germline V gene sequence: CDR1 MNHNS, CDR2 SASEGT. For the CDR3, the DNA is TGTGCCAGCAGTACCGCGGGGGGCCTTGGCTACACCTTC. It yields the protein CASSTAGGLGYTF.

This clonotype showed up many times. The chain recombines TRBV7-9 with TRBJ2-3; 12 nucleotides agree with TRBD2. The V gene end was trimmed by 3 bases and the J gene end by 0 bases; junction bases not matched to a gene: 10. Germline V gene data show CDR1 as SEHNR and CDR2 as FQNEAQ (reference sequence). The CDR3 runs 19 residues. CDR3 in amino acids: CASSFTTLAGGKSTDTQYF. CDR3 DNA: TGTGCCAGCAGCTTTACAACACTAGCGGGAGGCAAGAGCACAGATACGCAGTATTTT.

The V call is TRBV27, the J call TRBJ2-5; D gene unclear. Per germline, CDR1 MNHEY and CDR2 SMNVEV (reference sequence). V lost 4 bases and J 7 bases, leaving 7 bases between the germline ends. The CDR3 loop spans 11 amino acids. As DNA, the CDR3 is TGTGCCAGCAGTTCTTTTGGGACCCAGTACTTC. Translating it yields CASSSFGTQYF.

Only a few counts were recorded for this clonotype. The DNA of the CDR3 is TGTGCCAGCAGCTTAATGGGGGTGACAGGGGAGACCCAGTACTTC. Its translation: CASSLMGVTGETQYF. The genes are TRBV7-3 and TRBJ2-5, with 7 bases fitting TRBD1. CDR3 length: 15 residues. The germline V gene encodes CDR1 SGHTA and CDR2 FQGTGA. V shed 1 base, J shed 5 bases, and the junction held 7 bases outside the gene matches.